Shown below are 13 T cell receptor beta chains from a single sample sequenced in a study of T cells in Graves' hyperthyroidism and ophthalmopathy (dated by TCRdb to the late 2010s). Library preparation was by multiplex PCR. TCRdb shows the sequencer as Illumina HiSeq 2000. Amplification of TCR beta CDR3 regions was carried out from RNA transcripts. The first round of RT-PCR for the TCR CDR3 was performed with the HTBI primer set and the Qiagen OneStep RT-PCR kit. TCRdb took the public reads, trimmed them with fastp at Q25, ran MiXCR for clone calling and kept in-frame beta chains. All rows with the same CDR3 protein become a single entry with the most common DNA and genes. The sample table contains over 700,000 distinct CDR3 sequences; only one count was recorded for over 35% of them. The ten largest clonotypes hold less than 40% of the sample. Material: blood. The source is a middle-aged woman with Graves' hyperthyroidism.

This clonotype was observed many times. V and J are TRBV2 and TRBJ2-7; D is possibly TRBD1 or TRBD2 (5 bases each). Trimming left V 4 bases short and J 1 base short, with 11 bases between. The CDR3 runs to 14 residues. In germline, CDR1 is SNHLY, CDR2 FYNNEI. Here the CDR3 DNA reads TGTGCCAGCAGTGCCCGGGACCATTCCTACGAGCAGTACTTC. Translated, it gives CASSARDHSYEQYF. Combining the CDR3 with reference TRBV2 and TRBJ2-7 gives the whole variable domain EPEVTQTPSHQVTQMGQEVILRCVPISNHLYFYWYRQILGQKVEFLVSFYNNEISEKSEIFDDQFSVERPDGSNFTLKIRSTKLEDSAMYFCASSARDHSYEQYFGPGTRLTVT.

J is TRBJ2-7 and V is TRBV7-2; D is possibly TRBD2 (7 bases). Trimming left V 4 bases short and J 7 bases short, with 17 bases between. The CDR3 loop spans 14 amino acids. The germline V gene has CDR1 SGHTA and CDR2 FQGNSA. Here the CDR3 reads CASSSGGGAEEQYF. For the CDR3, the DNA is TGTGCCAGCAGCTCCGGAGGGGGGGCAGAAGAGCAGTACTTC.

The CDR3 nucleotides are TGCAGCGTTGAGGGGACGCTCGACTACGAGCAGTACTTC. This encodes CSVEGTLDYEQYF. The chain couples TRBV29-1 to TRBJ2-7; the D gene could be TRBD1 or TRBD2 (5 bases each). The CDR3 runs to 13 residues. Between the trimmed V and J ends, which lost 3 bases and 3 bases, there was a span of 12 bases. Germline CDR1 and CDR2: SQVTM and ANQGSEA.

To note about this clonotype: A much larger clonotype is one base distant, so this may be a read error. The final CDR3 position lacks the conserved phenylalanine or tryptophan, pointing to a likely read error. CDR3 loop: CASSQGTSGQETQYL. The CDR3 bases are TGCGCCAGCAGCCAAGGTACCAGCGGCCAAGAGACCCAGTACCTC. The gene calls are TRBV4-3 and TRBJ2-5; tentative D call: TRBD2 (5 bases). Germline loops: CDR1 LGHNA, CDR2 YSLEER. The V gene lost 1 base and the J gene lost 1 base, with 10 bases spanning the gap. CDR3 length equals 15 residues.

Note on this clonotype: A much larger clone lies a single base off, so this may be a read error. The rearrangement uses TRBV10-3 and TRBJ2-7, with D tentatively TRBD1 or TRBD2 (5 bases each). The CDR3 runs 18 residues. Trimming stripped 0 bases from V and 0 bases from J, with 18 bases between. In germline, CDR1 is ENHRY, CDR2 SYGVKD. The CDR3 is CAISESTNRDASSYEQYF. The CDR3, as DNA: TGTGCCATCAGTGAGTCGACTAACCGGGACGCCAGCTCCTACGAGCAGTACTTC.

A remark on this clonotype: Because it lacks the conserved phenylalanine or tryptophan at the end, this CDR3 is likely a read error. The chain employs TRBV7-2 and TRBJ1-6; a possible D gene is TRBD1 (5 bases). The CDR3 runs to 15 residues. V lost 5 bases and J lost 13, with 21 bases in between. Germline lookup yields CDR1 SGHTA and CDR2 FQGNSA. CDR3 loop: CASSLRTGLSKPLHL. The CDR3 DNA sequence: TGTGCCAGCAGCCTTAGAACAGGCCTTAGTAAGCCCCTCCACCTT.

This clonotype was seen ten or more times. This rearrangement joins TRBV19 to TRBJ2-7, with TRBD2 matching over 14 bases. CDR3 length: 17 amino acids. Germline loops: CDR1 LNHDA, CDR2 SQIVND (reference sequence). The ends lost 4 bases at V and 1 base at J; junction bases unmatched: 6. CDR3: CASSKAGLAGDSYEQYF. The CDR3 nucleotides read TGTGCCAGTAGTAAAGCGGGACTAGCGGGAGATTCCTACGAGCAGTACTTC.

V and J are TRBV10-3 and TRBJ2-5, with a possible D match to TRBD2 (5 bases). V lost 2 bases and J 1 base, leaving 14 bases between the germline ends. Germline CDR1 ENHRY, CDR2 SYGVKD. CDR3 length: 16 residues. The chain's CDR3 is CAISEGSGGGQETQYF. The CDR3 DNA reads as TGTGCCATCAGTGAGGGTTCAGGAGGCGGCCAAGAGACCCAGTACTTC.

This clonotype was counted between two and nine times. This chain joins TRBV6-5 and TRBJ1-5, with D unclear. Per germline, CDR1 MNHEY and CDR2 SVGAGI. Trimming pared 1 base from V and 5 bases from J, leaving 12 bases between. The CDR3 spans 15 residues. The CDR3 region is CASSYFPVDYQPQHF. In nucleotides, the CDR3 is TGTGCCAGCAGTTACTTTCCGGTGGATTATCAGCCCCAGCATTTT.

This chain uses TRBV7-2 with TRBJ2-3; a possible D gene is TRBD1 (5 bases). Germline CDR1 and CDR2: SGHTA and FQGNSA. The CDR3 extends over 14 amino acids. V was trimmed by 1 base and J by 12 bases, leaving 17 bases between them. DNA of the CDR3: TGTGCCAGCAGCTTAGGGGGCCCAACGGATTTACAGTATTTT. Translated: CASSLGGPTDLQYF.

This clonotype was seen many times. V usage is TRBV29-1 and J usage is TRBJ2-7; 8 bases line up with TRBD2. The germline CDR1 and CDR2 sequences are SQVTM and ANQGSEA. The CDR3 is 14 residues long. Losses at the gene ends were 0 bases for V and 6 bases for J; bases not matched to a gene: 7. As DNA, the CDR3 is TGCAGCGTTGAAGATACGGGAGGGCCTACCGAGCAGTACTTC. Protein sequence: CSVEDTGGPTEQYF.

This clonotype showed up many times. The chain has TRBV7-2 and TRBJ1-2, with unresolved D. This CDR3 spans 13 amino acids. Trimming cost V 5 bases and J 4 bases, with 11 bases left between them. The germline V gene has CDR1 SGHTA and CDR2 FQGNSA. The CDR3 loop is CASSRPRLYGYTF. CDR3 DNA: TGTGCCAGCAGCCGACCGCGGCTCTATGGCTACACCTTC.

The genes are TRBV29-1 and TRBJ1-2; 10 bases agree with TRBD1. The germline V gene encodes CDR1 SQVTM and CDR2 ANQGSEA. CDR3 length: 13 residues. Germline trimming cut 7 bases from V and 4 bases from J; bases unmatched to any gene: 6. CDR3 loop: CSAIRTGGYGYTF. The CDR3 bases are TGCAGCGCAATAAGGACAGGGGGCTATGGCTACACCTTC.